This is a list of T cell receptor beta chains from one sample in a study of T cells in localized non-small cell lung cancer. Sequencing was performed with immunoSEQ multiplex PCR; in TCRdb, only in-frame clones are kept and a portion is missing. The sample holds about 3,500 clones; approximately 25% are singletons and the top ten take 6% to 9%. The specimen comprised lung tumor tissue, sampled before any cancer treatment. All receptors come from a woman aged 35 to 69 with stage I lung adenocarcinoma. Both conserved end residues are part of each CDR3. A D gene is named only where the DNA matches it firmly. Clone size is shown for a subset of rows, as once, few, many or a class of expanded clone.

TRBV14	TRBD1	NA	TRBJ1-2	TGTGCCAGCAGCCGTAATGACAGGGGCGCCGGCTACACCTTC	CASSRNDRGAGYTF
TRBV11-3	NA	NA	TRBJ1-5	TGTGCCAGCAGCTTACAGGGGACCTCCAATCAGCCCCAGCATTTT	CASSLQGTSNQPQHF
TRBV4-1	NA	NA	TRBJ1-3	TGCGCCAGCAGCCCGAGGATCGGGGGTGCTGGAAACACCATATATTTT	CASSPRIGGAGNTIYF
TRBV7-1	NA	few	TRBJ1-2	TGTGCCAGCAGCTTTTCAGGGGACTATGGCTACACCTTC	CASSFSGDYGYTF
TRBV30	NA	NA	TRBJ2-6	TGTGCCTGGAGTGTGAATCGGGGGGCCAACGTCCTGACTTTC	CAWSVNRGANVLTF
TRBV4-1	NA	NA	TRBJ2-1	TGCGCCAGCAGCCCAGAAGCAGTTAGGGCGAATGAGCAGTTCTTC	CASSPEAVRANEQFF
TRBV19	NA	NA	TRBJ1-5	TGTGCCAGTAGTATAGTGGCCGGGGATCAGCCCCAGCATTTT	CASSIVAGDQPQHF
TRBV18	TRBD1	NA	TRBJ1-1	TGTGCCAGCTCACCACCGGGCAGGGGGAATTTGAGAATGAACACTGAAGCTTTCTTT	CASSPPGRGNLRMNTEAFF
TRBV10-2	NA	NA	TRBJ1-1	TGCGCCAGCAGTGAACAGGAGGGGGGCACTGAAGCTTTCTTT	CASSEQEGGTEAFF
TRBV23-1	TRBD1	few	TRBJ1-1	TGCGCCAGCAGCCAAGAGGACAGGGAGCCCCTATACGCTTTCTTT	CASSQEDREPLYAFF
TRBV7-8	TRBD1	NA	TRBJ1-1	TGTGCCAGCAGCAAGGGGGCAGGCACTGAAGCTTTCTTT	CASSKGAGTEAFF
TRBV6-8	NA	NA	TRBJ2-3	TGTGCCAGCAGTGATAATAACCTCCCCCCAGATACGCAGTATTTT	CASSDNNLPPDTQYF